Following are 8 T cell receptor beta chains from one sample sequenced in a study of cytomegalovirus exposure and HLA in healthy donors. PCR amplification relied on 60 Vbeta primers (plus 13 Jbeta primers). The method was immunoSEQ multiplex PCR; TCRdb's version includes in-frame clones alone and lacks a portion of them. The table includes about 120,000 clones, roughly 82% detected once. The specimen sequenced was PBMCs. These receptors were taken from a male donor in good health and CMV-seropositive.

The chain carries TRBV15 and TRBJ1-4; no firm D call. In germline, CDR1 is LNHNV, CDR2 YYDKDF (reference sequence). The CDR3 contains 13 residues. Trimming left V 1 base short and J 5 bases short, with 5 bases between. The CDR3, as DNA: TGTGCCACCAGCAGAGCTTCCAATGAAAAACTGTTTTTT. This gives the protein CATSRASNEKLFF.

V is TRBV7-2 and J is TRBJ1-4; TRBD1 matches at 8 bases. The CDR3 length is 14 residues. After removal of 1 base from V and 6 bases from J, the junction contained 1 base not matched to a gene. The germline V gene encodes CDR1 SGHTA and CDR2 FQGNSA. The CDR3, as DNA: TGTGCCAGCAGCTTAGGGACAGGGTATGAAAAACTGTTTTTT. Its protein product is CASSLGTGYEKLFF.

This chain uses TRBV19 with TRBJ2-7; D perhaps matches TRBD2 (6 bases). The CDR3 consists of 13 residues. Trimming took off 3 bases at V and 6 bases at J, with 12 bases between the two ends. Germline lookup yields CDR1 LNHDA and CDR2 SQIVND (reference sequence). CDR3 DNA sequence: TGTGCCAGTAGTATTGGGTGGGAGGTCGAGCAGTACTTC. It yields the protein CASSIGWEVEQYF.

DNA of the CDR3: TGTGCCAGCAGCTTGGGGTCAGGGCCTGAAGCTTTCTTT. Translated, it gives CASSLGSGPEAFF. The chain carries TRBV5-6 and TRBJ1-1, with D possibly TRBD1 on 5 matching bases. The germline gives CDR1 SGHDT, CDR2 YYEEEE. The V end lost 0 bases, the J end lost 6 bases, and 9 bases lay between the germline ends. This CDR3 has 13 amino acids.

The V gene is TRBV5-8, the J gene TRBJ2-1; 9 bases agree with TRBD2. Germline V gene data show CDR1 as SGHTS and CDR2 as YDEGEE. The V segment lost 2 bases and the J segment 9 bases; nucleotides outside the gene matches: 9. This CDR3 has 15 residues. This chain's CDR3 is CASSFGLAGASEQFF. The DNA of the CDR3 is TGTGCCAGCAGCTTTGGTTTAGCGGGAGCCTCTGAGCAGTTCTTC.

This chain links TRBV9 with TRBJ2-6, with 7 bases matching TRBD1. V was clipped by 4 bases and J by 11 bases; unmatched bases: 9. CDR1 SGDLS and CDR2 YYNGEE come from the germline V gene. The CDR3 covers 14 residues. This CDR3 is CASSTHRGADVLTF. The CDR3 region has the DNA TGTGCCAGCAGCACACACAGGGGAGCTGACGTCCTGACTTTC.

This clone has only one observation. The CDR3 loop is CASSGQGAREQYF. In DNA, the CDR3 is TGTGCCAGCAGCGGACAGGGGGCGAGGGAGCAGTACTTC. The chain has TRBV9 and TRBJ2-7; 10 bases fit TRBD1. After removal of 3 bases from V and 7 bases from J, the junction contained 4 bases not matched to a gene. The CDR3 extends over 13 amino acids. Germline CDR1 is SGDLS and CDR2 is YYNGEE.

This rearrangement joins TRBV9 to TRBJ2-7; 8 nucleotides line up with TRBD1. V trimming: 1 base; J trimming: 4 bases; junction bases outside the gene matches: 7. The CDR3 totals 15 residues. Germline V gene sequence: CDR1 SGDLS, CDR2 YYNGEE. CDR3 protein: CASSVRSGGVYEQYF. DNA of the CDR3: TGTGCCAGCAGCGTACGTTCAGGGGGCGTTTACGAGCAGTACTTC.